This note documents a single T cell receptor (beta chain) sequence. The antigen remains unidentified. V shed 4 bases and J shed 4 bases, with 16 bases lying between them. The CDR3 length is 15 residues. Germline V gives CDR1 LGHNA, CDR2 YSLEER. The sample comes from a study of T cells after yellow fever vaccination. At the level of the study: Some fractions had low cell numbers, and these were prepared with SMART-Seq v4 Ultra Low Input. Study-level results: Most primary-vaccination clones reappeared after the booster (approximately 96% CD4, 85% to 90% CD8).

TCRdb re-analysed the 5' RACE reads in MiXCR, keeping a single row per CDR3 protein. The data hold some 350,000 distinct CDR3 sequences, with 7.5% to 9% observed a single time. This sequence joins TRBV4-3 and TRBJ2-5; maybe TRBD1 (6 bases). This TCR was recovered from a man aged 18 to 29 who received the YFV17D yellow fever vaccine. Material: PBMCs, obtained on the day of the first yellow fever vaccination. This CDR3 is CASSPGSRGRETQYF. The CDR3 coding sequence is TGCGCCAGCAGCCCCGGGTCGAGGGGGAGAGAGACCCAGTACTTC.